The clone carrying this TCR beta chain has just a few counts. V trimming: 4 bases; J trimming: 7 bases; junction bases outside the gene matches: 6. CDR1 KGHSH and CDR2 LQKENI come from the germline V gene. This CDR3 region has 13 residues. The data derive from a study of blood T cell repertoires in COVID-19. Across the study: Donors in the United States, Italy and Spain gave samples during acute or convalescent COVID-19. PBMCs, B-cell-depleted T cells, or T cells provided the cDNA or gDNA that made up the material.

As originally analysed: Amplification of reference gene primers provided the estimated nucleated cell counts. Some clones are missing from TCRdb's copy, which holds only in-frame ones; the method was immunoSEQ multiplex PCR. V and J calls and clone size follow that table, whereas D and trimming were derived from the DNA. The sample includes tens of thousands of clones, roughly 84% seen only once; the top ten take approximately 9.3%. The clonotype was recovered from a woman aged 50 to 65 with acute or convalescent COVID-19. The sequencing input was peripheral blood. The rearrangement uses TRBV18 and TRBJ1-1; 7 bases are a match to TRBD1. The CDR3 coding sequence is TGTGCCAGCTCACGGACTGGACAGGATGAAGCTTTCTTT. Its translation is CASSRTGQDEAFF.